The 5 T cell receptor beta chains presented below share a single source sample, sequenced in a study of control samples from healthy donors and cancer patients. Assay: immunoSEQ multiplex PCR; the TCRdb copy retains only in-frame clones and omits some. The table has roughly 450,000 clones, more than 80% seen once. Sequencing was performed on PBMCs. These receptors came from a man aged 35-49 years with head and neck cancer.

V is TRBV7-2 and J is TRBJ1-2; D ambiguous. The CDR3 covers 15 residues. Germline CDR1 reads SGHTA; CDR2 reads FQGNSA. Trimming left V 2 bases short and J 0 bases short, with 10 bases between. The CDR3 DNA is TGTGCCAGCAGCTTAACGGCGACCACTAACTATGGCTACACCTTC. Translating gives CASSLTATTNYGYTF.

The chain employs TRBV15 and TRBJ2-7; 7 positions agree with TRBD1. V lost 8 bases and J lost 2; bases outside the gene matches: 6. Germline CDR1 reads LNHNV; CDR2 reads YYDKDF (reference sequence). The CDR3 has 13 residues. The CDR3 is CATGPRGTYEQYF. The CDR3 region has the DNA TGTGCCACCGGGCCCAGGGGGACCTACGAGCAGTACTTC. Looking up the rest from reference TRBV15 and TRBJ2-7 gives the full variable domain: DAMVIQNPRYQVTQFGKPVTLSCSQTLNHNVMYWYQQKSSQAPKLLFHYYDKDFNNEADTPDNFQSRRPNTSFCFLDIRSPGLGDTAMYLCATGPRGTYEQYFGPGTRLTVT.

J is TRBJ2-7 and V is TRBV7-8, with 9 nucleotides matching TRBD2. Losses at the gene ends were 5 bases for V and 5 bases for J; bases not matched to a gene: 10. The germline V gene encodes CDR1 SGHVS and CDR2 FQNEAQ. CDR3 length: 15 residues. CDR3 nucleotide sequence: TGTGCCAGCAGCGAATTTGCGGGAGGGCCGGACGAGCAGTACTTC. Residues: CASSEFAGGPDEQYF.

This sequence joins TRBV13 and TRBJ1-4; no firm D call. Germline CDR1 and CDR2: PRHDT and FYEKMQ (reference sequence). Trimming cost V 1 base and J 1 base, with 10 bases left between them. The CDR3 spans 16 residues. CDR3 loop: CASSLAELGTNEKLFF. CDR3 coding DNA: TGTGCCAGCAGCTTAGCGGAATTGGGAACTAATGAAAAACTGTTTTTT. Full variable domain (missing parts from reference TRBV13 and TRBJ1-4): AAGVIQSPRHLIKEKRETATLKCYPIPRHDTVYWYQQGPGQDPQFLISFYEKMQSDKGSIPDRFSAQQFSDYHSELNMSSLELGDSALYFCASSLAELGTNEKLFFGSGTQLSVL.

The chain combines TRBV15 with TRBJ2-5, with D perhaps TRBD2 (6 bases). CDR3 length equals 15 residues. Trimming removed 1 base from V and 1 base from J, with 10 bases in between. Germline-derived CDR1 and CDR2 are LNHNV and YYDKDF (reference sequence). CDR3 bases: TGTGCCACCAGCAGAGTTCTGACTAGCCAAGAGACCCAGTACTTC. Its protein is CATSRVLTSQETQYF.